This TCR beta chain emerged from a study of T cells in Graves' hyperthyroidism and ophthalmopathy. The investigators amplified TCR beta CDR3 regions from RNA transcripts. First-round RT-PCR with HTBI primers amplified the TCR CDR3 region. Each CDR3 protein is one row after TCRdb ran MiXCR on the multiplex PCR reads. The sample records 650,000 to 850,000 distinct CDR3 sequences, approximately 18% being singletons. In its sample, this clonotype was seen many times. The CDR3 totals 16 residues. The V end lost 5 bases, the J end lost 7 bases, and 22 bases lay between the germline ends. The sample consisted of blood. This clonotype was obtained from a woman aged 45 to 65 with Graves' hyperthyroidism that later progressed to Graves' ophthalmopathy. The chain combines TRBV12-3 or TRBV12-4 with TRBJ2-3; tentatively, D is TRBD1 (6 bases). The CDR3 is CASSPPGTGSLNTQYF. The CDR3 DNA reads TGTGCCAGCAGTCCACCAGGAACAGGGTCCTTGAATACGCAGTATTTT.